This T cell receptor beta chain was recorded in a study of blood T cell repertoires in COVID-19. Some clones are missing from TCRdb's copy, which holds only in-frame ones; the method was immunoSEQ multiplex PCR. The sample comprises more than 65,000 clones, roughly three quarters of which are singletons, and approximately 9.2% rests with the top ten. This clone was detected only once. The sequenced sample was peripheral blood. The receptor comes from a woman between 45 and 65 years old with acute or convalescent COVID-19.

CDR3 sequence reads: CATSDSGLAGSLRHEQFF. CDR3 nucleotide sequence: TGTGCCACCAGTGATTCGGGACTAGCGGGCTCATTGAGGCATGAGCAGTTCTTC. The rearrangement joins TRBV24-1 to TRBJ2-1; 12 bases match TRBD2. This CDR3 is built from 18 residues. Looked up from germline, CDR1 is KGHDR and CDR2 is SFDVKD. V lost 2 bases to trimming and J lost 8 bases; unmatched junction nucleotides: 12.